The rows below give T cell receptor beta chains drawn from one sample of a study of shared clonotypes between healthy human individuals. Repertoires were generated with immunoSEQ multiplex PCR, while TCRdb's copy carries only in-frame clones and drops some. The table records about 2 million clones, roughly 94% of them present only once. The sequencing input was naive CD4+ T cells sorted from blood. The receptors were gathered from a man aged 18 to 30 in good health. The CDR3 runs from the conserved cysteine through the conserved F or W. The D gene is left open where the match is weak. Size is stated for part of the rows, as once, few or many counts, or as a class when the clone is expanded.

>TRBJ2-7|-|TRBV2|-
TGTGCCAGCAGGGACAGTACCTACGAGCAGTACTTC
CASRDSTYEQYF
>TRBJ2-3|-|TRBV2|-
TGTGCCAGCAGTGAACGGGCCAGACCTAGCACAGATACGCAGTATTTT
CASSERARPSTDTQYF
>TRBJ2-7|TRBD1|TRBV28|-
TGTGCCAGCAGTTCACAGGGGCCCTACGAGCAGTACTTC
CASSSQGPYEQYF
>TRBJ2-3|-|TRBV21-1|-
TGTGCCCGAGCCGGGGTCGGGACACTTACAGATACGCAGTATTTT
CARAGVGTLTDTQYF
>TRBJ2-7|TRBD2|TRBV18|-
TGTGCCAGCTCTCCGTTGGCTAGCGGATCCTACGAGCAGTACTTC
CASSPLASGSYEQYF
>TRBJ1-6|TRBD1|TRBV30|-
TGTGCCTGGAGTGAGATACAGGGGTACAATTCACCCCTCCACTTT
CAWSEIQGYNSPLHF
>TRBJ2-1|-|TRBV9|-
TGTGCCAGCAGCGTACGACTCGCGAGCTCCTACAATGAGCAGTTCTTC
CASSVRLASSYNEQFF
>TRBJ1-1|-|TRBV5-6|-
TGTGCCAGCAGCGGTGGACTGAACACTGAAGCTTTCTTT
CASSGGLNTEAFF
>TRBJ1-2|-|TRBV28|-
TGTGCCAGCAGTGAAGGACGATGGGGCTACACCTTC
CASSEGRWGYTF
>TRBJ2-7|-|TRBV19|few
TGTGCCAGTAGTAGGGAAGGGACCATCTACGAGCAGTACTTC
CASSREGTIYEQYF
>TRBJ1-1|-|TRBV28|-
TGTGCCAGCCACCGGCGGTTGGCGGAAGCTTTCTTT
CASHRRLAEAFF
>TRBJ2-1|-|TRBV5-1|once
TGCGCCAGCAGCTTGGGAAGGGAAAGCTCCTACAATGAGCAGTTCTTC
CASSLGRESSYNEQFF
>TRBJ2-7|TRBD1|TRBV7-9|-
TGTGCCAGCAGCGATACAGGGGGGCCTGAAGAGCAGTACTTC
CASSDTGGPEEQYF
>TRBJ2-7|-|TRBV6-1|-
TGTGCCAGCAGTGACCCCACCAACTCCTACGAGCAGTACTTC
CASSDPTNSYEQYF
>TRBJ2-7|-|TRBV27|-
TGTGCCAGCAGTTACATTCCGGGTCCGCAGTACTTC
CASSYIPGPQYF
>TRBJ2-7|TRBD2|TRBV2|-
TGTGCCAGCGGGCCGACTAGCGGGAGTTGGTACGAGCAGTACTTC
CASGPTSGSWYEQYF
>TRBJ2-5|-|TRBV5-1|few
TGCGCCAGCAGAGCAGAAGAGACCCAGTACTTC
CASRAEETQYF
>TRBJ1-1|-|TRBV6-5|-
TGTGCCTGCGCAGGGAACACTGAAGCTTTCTTT
CACAGNTEAFF
>TRBJ1-1|-|TRBV7-3|-
TGTGCCAGCAGCTTAACGGGACAGAACACTGAAGCTTTCTTT
CASSLTGQNTEAFF
>TRBJ2-7|-|TRBV10-3|-
TGTGCCATCAGACCAGGGGCGGCTAGTTCCTACGAGCAGTACTTC
CAIRPGAASSYEQYF
>TRBJ1-1|-|TRBV29-1|-
TGCAGCGCCCCCCAGGCAGGGGTCGACACTGAAGCTTTCTTT
CSAPQAGVDTEAFF
>TRBJ2-3|TRBD2|TRBV2|-
TGTGCCAGCAATCCAGCGGGGGCCCCGGATACGCAGTATTTT
CASNPAGAPDTQYF
>TRBJ2-5|TRBD1|TRBV4-2|once
TGTGCCAGCAGCAGGAAGACAGGGGGTCAAGAGACCCAGTACTTC
CASSRKTGGQETQYF
>TRBJ2-1|TRBD2|TRBV28|-
TGTGCCAGCAGTTTATTCGCGTTGTGGGGGGGAGGCAATGAGCAGTTCTTC
CASSLFALWGGGNEQFF
>TRBJ2-1|-|TRBV11-3|-
TGTGCCAGCAGCCAGAGGGGCAATGAGCAGTTCTTC
CASSQRGNEQFF
>TRBJ2-5|TRBD2|TRBV19|-
TGTGCCAGTCGGGGCGGGAGAGGTACGGAGACCCAGTACTTC
CASRGGRGTETQYF
>TRBJ2-2|-|TRBV5-1|-
TGCGCCAGCAGCTTCATGGAGAACACCGGGGAGCTGTTTTTT
CASSFMENTGELFF
>TRBJ1-2|-|TRBV7-9|-
TGTGCCAGCAGCCGGACAGATGGCTACACCTTC
CASSRTDGYTF
>TRBJ1-5|-|TRBV30|-
TGTGCCTGGAGTGTAAGGTCGTTCAGGGAAGATCAGCCCCAGCATTTT
CAWSVRSFREDQPQHF
>TRBJ1-6|-|TRBV30|-
TGTGCCTGGAGTCGTGGGGGGAATGGTTCACCCCTCCACTTT
CAWSRGGNGSPLHF
>TRBJ1-4|-|TRBV30|-
TGTGCCTGGGGTCCCGGGACCCACATCTCCCGACGAGCAACTAATGAAAAACTGTTTTTT
CAWGPGTHISRRATNEKLFF
>TRBJ2-3|-|TRBV6-6|-
TGTGCCAGCCTCCGAGATACGCAGTATTTT
CASLRDTQYF
>TRBJ2-1|-|TRBV2|-
TGTGCCAGCAGTGAAGCGAGGAAGCTTGCCTACAATGAGCAGTTCTTC
CASSEARKLAYNEQFF
>TRBJ1-2|-|TRBV10-3|-
TGTGCCATCAGGGGGCCAGTAGAAGGCTACACCTTC
CAIRGPVEGYTF
>TRBJ2-1|TRBD2|TRBV19|once
TGTGCCAGTAGTATCGTTAGCGGGAGGTTTTCGAGCTCCTACAATGAGCAGTTCTTC
CASSIVSGRFSSSYNEQFF
>TRBJ1-1|-|TRBV11-2|-
TGTGCCAGCAGTTCAAAGGGAAACACTGAAGCTTTCTTT
CASSSKGNTEAFF
>TRBJ1-2|TRBD1|TRBV6-5|-
TGTGCCAGTCACTCACCCGACAGGGGTAACTATGGCTACACCTTC
CASHSPDRGNYGYTF
>TRBJ2-7|-|TRBV10-3|-
TGTGCCATCAGTGCAGAACCTTCCTACGAGCAGTACTTC
CAISAEPSYEQYF
>TRBJ1-6|-|TRBV5-6|-
TGTGCCAGCAGCTCCCCCCCAGGGCGACGGCTAAATAATTCACCCCTCCACTTT
CASSSPPGRRLNNSPLHF
>TRBJ1-1|-|TRBV7-8|-
TGTGCCAGCAGCTTAGACCCCACAGTCCACCCTGAAGCTTTCTTT
CASSLDPTVHPEAFF
>TRBJ1-2|TRBD1|TRBV5-4|-
TGTGCCAGCAGCGCGTTTTTGGGACAGGGGTTGGGCTACACCTTC
CASSAFLGQGLGYTF
>TRBJ2-7|-|TRBV2|-
TGTGCCAGCAGTGGGGGACTCCTCTCCGAGCAGTACTTC
CASSGGLLSEQYF
>TRBJ2-3|-|TRBV11-2|-
TGTGCCAGCAGCTTAGGGCTAGCCCCAGGCACAGATACGCAGTATTTT
CASSLGLAPGTDTQYF
>TRBJ1-2|-|TRBV27|-
TGTGCCAGCAGGACGAGGAGCTATGGCTACACCTTC
CASRTRSYGYTF
>TRBJ1-2|TRBD1|TRBV28|-
TGTGCCGGTTCAGGGGGGGACGGCGCTAACTATGGCTACACCTTC
CAGSGGDGANYGYTF
>TRBJ1-2|-|TRBV10-3|once
TGTGCCATCAGCAGAAACGGCATAGGAGGCTACACCTTC
CAISRNGIGGYTF
>TRBJ1-5|-|TRBV5-6|once
TGTGCCAGCAGCTTGGGGGCAGGGGCTAGCAATCAGCCCCAGCATTTT
CASSLGAGASNQPQHF
>TRBJ2-1|TRBD2|TRBV7-9|once
TGTGCCAGCAGCCCGAACCCATCCGGGGGGGTGAACCCATGGCAGTTCTTC
CASSPNPSGGVNPWQFF
>TRBJ1-2|-|TRBV30|many
TGTGCCTGGAGTACCCAGGGACTTCACACCTTCTTC
CAWSTQGLHTFF
>TRBJ2-5|TRBD1|TRBV7-9|-
TGTGCCAGCAACCCCTGGGACAGTAAAGAGACCCAGTACTTC
CASNPWDSKETQYF
>TRBJ1-4|-|TRBV6-1|-
TGTGCCAGCAGCACCACCAGCTCGGAAAAACTGTTTTTT
CASSTTSSEKLFF
>TRBJ2-7|TRBD1|TRBV4-1|-
TGCGCCAGCAGCCACGAGGGACAGGCTAGCTCCTACGAGCAGTACTTC
CASSHEGQASSYEQYF
>TRBJ2-6|-|TRBV27|once
TGTGCCAGCAGTCCCACCGGGGGGGCCAACGTCCTGACTTTC
CASSPTGGANVLTF
>TRBJ2-6|-|TRBV4-1|-
TGCGCCAGCAGCCAAGGACAGGTTCGGAACTCTGGGGCCAACGTCCTGACTTTC
CASSQGQVRNSGANVLTF
>TRBJ2-5|-|TRBV9|-
TGTGCCAGCAGTCTACCGGGACGGCAAGAGACCCAGTACTTC
CASSLPGRQETQYF